This TCR beta chain was captured in a study of human T cells and chemical hapten exposure. Looking at the study overall: The use of 2% DPC on 2 cm by 2 cm of upper inner arm skin constituted sensitization.

TCRdb fed the RACE reads into MiXCR, producing one record per CDR3 protein. The profile covers 80,000 to 100,000 distinct CDR3 sequences, with about 10% appearing a single time and around 5% taken by the ten largest. The sample's time point: patch test 2, 6 weeks after DPC sensitization. Treatment specified: therapeutic diphenylcyclopropenone sensitization with weekly scalp DPC. The CDR3 extends over 15 amino acids. Germline V lookup: CDR1 SGHTA, CDR2 FQGNSA. V gave up 3 bases and J gave up 3 bases, with 11 bases separating them. This clonotype showed up just a few times. Material: whole blood, obtained in connection with sensitization to the hapten diphenylcyclopropenone (DPC). The sequence derives from a woman aged 50 to 60 with alopecia areata. Some clones in this sample may be carry-over from other donors' samples. The chain joins TRBV7-2 to TRBJ2-2; D remains unclear. For the CDR3, the DNA is TGTGCCAGCAGCTTCAGGCGGACGGACACCGGGGAGCTGTTTTTT. It specifies CASSFRRTDTGELFF.